The clone carrying this TCR beta chain turned up a few times. What it binds is not known. This sample was included in a study of response to subunit inactivated influenza vaccine. Study observations and caveats: Every seasonal influenza vaccination brings in few new T cells, the authors suggested.

One entry per CDR3 protein results from TCRdb running MiXCR on the RT-PCR reads. Of 530,000 or so distinct CDR3 sequences listed, about 25% are singletons. The junction had 8 bases not matched to a gene; V was cut back by 5 bases and J by 4 bases. CDR3 length equals 15 residues. Germline-derived CDR1 and CDR2 are MDHEN and SYDVKM. The chain combines TRBV28 with TRBJ2-3; 8 bases map to TRBD2. Sample: CD4+ T cells sorted from PBMCs, taken more than 4 days after vaccination. The receptor was isolated from a man aged 50 to 59 who received an inactivated influenza vaccine. Here the CDR3 DNA reads TGTGCCAGCAGTGACCCAGCGGGAGTGTCAGATACGCAGTATTTT. It codes for CASSDPAGVSDTQYF.